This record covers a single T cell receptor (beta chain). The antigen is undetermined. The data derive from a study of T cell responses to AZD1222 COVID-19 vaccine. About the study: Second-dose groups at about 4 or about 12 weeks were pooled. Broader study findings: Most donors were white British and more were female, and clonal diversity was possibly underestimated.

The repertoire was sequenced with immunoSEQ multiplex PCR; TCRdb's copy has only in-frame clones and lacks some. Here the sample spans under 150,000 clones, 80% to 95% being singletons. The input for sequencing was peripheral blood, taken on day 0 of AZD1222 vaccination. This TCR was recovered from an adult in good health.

This CDR3 reads CAVRQGAHGYTF. CDR3 sequence (DNA): TGTGCCGTACGACAGGGGGCTCATGGCTACACCTTC. The V gene is TRBV12-3 or TRBV12-4, the J gene TRBJ1-2; TRBD1 aligns across 10 bases. The CDR3 is 12 residues long. V gave up 11 bases and J gave up 6 bases; unmatched junction bases: 6.